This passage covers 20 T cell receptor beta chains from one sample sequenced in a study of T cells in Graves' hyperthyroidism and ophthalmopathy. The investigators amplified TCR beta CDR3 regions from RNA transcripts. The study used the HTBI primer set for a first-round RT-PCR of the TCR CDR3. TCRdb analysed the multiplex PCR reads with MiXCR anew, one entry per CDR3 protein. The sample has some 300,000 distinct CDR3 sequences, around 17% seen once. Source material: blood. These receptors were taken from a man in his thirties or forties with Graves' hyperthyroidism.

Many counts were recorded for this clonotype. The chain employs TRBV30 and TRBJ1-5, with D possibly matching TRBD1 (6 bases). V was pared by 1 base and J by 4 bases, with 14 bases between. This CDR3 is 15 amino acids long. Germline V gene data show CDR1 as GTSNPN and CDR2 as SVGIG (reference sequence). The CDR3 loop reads CAWSAGGSRNQPQHF. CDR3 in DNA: TGTGCCTGGAGTGCCGGGGGCAGCCGAAATCAGCCCCAGCATTTT.

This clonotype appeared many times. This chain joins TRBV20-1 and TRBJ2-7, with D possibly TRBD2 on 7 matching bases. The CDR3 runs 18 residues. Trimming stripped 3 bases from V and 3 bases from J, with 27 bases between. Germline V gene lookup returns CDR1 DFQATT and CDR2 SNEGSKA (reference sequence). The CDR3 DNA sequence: TGCAGTGCTAGTGGGGACAACGGGACTACGAGGCGTTACTACGAGCAGTACTTC. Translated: CSASGDNGTTRRYYEQYF.

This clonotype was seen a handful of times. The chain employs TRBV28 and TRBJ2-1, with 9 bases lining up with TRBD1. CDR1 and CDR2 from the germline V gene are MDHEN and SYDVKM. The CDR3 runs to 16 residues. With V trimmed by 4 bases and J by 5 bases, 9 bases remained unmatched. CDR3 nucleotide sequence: TGTGCCAGCAGTTCGTTAGGACAGGGGTTCCACAATGAGCAGTTCTTC. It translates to CASSSLGQGFHNEQFF.

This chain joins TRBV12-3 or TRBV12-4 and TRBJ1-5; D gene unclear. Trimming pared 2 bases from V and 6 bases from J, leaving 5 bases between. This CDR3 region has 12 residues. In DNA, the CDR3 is TGTGCCAGCAGTTTAAATCCTCAGCCCCAGCATTTT. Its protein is CASSLNPQPQHF.

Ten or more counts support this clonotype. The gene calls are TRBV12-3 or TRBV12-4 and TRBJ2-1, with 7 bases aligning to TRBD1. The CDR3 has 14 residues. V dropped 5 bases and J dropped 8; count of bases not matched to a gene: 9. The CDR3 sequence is CASSDDRVRDEQFF. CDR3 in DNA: TGTGCCAGCAGTGATGACAGGGTGCGCGATGAGCAGTTCTTC.

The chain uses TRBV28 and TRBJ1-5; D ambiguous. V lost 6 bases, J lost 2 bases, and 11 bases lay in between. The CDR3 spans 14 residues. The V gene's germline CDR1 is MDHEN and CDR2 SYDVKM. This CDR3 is CASSPLPGNQPQHF. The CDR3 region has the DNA TGTGCCAGCAGCCCTCTCCCGGGCAATCAGCCCCAGCATTTT. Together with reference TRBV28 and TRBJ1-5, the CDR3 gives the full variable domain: DVKVTQSSRYLVKRTGEKVFLECVQDMDHENMFWYRQDPGLGLRLIYFSYDVKMKEKGDIPEGYSVSREKKERFSLILESASTNQTSMYLCASSPLPGNQPQHFGDGTRLSIL.

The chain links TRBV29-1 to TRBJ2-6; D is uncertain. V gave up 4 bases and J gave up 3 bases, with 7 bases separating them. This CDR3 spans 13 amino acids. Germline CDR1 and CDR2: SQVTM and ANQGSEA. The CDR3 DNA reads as TGCAGCGTTGGACACGTTGGGGCCAACGTCCTGACTTTC. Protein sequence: CSVGHVGANVLTF. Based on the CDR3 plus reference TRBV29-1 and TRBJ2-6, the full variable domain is SAVISQKPSRDICQRGTSLTIQCQVDSQVTMMFWYRQQPGQSLTLIATANQGSEATYESGFVIDKFPISRPNLTFSTLTVSNMSPEDSSIYLCSVGHVGANVLTFGAGSRLTVL.

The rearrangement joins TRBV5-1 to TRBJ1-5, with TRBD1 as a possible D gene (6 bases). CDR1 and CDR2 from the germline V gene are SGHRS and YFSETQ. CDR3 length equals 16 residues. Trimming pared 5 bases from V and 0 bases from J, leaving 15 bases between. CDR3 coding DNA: TGCGCCAGCAGATCAGGGGTATTGGATAGCAATCAGCCCCAGCATTTT. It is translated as CASRSGVLDSNQPQHF.

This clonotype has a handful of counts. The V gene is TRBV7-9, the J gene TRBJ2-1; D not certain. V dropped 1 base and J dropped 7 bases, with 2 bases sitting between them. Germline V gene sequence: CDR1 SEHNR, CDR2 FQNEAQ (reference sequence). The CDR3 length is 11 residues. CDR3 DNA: TGTGCCAGCAGCTTAGAGAATGAGCAGTTCTTC. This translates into CASSLENEQFF.

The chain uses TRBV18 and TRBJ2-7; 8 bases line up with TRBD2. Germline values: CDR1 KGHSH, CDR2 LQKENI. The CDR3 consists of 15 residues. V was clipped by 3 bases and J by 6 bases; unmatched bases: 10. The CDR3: CASSPLAGRLSEQYF. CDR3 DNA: TGTGCCAGCTCACCCCTAGCGGGCCGCCTCAGCGAGCAGTACTTC.

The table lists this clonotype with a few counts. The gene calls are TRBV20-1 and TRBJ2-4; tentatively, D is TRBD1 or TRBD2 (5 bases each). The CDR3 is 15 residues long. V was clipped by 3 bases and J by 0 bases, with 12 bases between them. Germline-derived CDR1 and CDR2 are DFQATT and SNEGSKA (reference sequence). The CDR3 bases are TGCAGTGCTAGGGGGGTTTCAGTAGCCAAAAACATTCAGTACTTC. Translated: CSARGVSVAKNIQYF.

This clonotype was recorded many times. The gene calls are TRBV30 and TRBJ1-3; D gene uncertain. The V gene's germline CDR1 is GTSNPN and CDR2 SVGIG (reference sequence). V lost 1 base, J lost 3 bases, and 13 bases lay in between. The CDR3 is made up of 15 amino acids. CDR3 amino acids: CAWSDPRRHGNTIYF. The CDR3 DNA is TGTGCCTGGAGTGACCCACGGCGTCATGGAAACACCATATATTTT.

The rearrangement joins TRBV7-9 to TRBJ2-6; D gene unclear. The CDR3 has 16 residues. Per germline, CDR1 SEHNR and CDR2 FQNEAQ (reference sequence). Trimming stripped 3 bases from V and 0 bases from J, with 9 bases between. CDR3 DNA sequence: TGTGCCAGCAGCTTGGGCGTGGGCTCTGGGGCCAACGTCCTGACTTTC. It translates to CASSLGVGSGANVLTF.

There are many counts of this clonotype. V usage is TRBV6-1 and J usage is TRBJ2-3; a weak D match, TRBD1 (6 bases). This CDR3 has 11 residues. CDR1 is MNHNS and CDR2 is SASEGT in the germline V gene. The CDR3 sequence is CSSGEGDTQYF. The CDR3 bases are TGTTCCTCAGGGGAAGGGGATACGCAGTATTTT.

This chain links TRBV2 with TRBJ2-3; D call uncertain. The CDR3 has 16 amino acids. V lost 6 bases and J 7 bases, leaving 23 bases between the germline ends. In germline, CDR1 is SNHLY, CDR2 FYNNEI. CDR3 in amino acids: CASSPTTHVRPNTQYF. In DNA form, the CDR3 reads TGTGCCAGCAGCCCAACGACGCATGTTCGCCCAAATACGCAGTATTTT.

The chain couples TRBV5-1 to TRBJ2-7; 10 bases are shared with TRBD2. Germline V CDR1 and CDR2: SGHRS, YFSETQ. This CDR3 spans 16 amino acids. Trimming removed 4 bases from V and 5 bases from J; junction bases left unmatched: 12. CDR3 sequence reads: CASSPRLAGYGDEQYF. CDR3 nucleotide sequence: TGCGCCAGCAGCCCCCGACTAGCGGGTTATGGCGACGAGCAGTACTTC.

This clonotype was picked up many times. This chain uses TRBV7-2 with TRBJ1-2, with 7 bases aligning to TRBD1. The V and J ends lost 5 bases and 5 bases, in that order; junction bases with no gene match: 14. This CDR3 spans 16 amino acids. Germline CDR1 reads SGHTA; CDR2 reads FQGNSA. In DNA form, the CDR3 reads TGTGCCAGCAGCCGGAATACCCAGGGGGGAATTTATGGCTACACCTTC. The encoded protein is CASSRNTQGGIYGYTF. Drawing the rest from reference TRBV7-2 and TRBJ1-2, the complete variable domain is GAGVSQSPSNKVTEKGKDVELRCDPISGHTALYWYRQSLGQGLEFLIYFQGNSAPDKSGLPSDRFSAERTGGSVSTLTIQRTQQEDSAVYLCASSRNTQGGIYGYTFGSGTRLTVV.

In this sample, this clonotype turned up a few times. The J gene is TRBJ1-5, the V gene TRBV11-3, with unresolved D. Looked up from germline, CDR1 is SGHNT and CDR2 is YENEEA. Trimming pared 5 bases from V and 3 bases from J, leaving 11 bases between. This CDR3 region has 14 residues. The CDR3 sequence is CASSPPGPNQPQHF. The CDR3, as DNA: TGTGCCAGCAGCCCCCCCGGCCCCAATCAGCCCCAGCATTTT.

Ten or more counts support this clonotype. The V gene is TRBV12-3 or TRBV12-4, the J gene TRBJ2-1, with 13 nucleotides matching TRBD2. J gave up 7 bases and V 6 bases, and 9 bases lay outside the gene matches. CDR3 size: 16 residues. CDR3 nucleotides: TGTGCCAGCAGCTCTGGACTAGCGGGAGTATGGAATGAGCAGTTCTTC. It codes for CASSSGLAGVWNEQFF.

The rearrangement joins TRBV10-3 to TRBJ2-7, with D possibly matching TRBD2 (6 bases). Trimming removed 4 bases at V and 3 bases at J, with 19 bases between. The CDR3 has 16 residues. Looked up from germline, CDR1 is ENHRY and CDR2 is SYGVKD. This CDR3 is CAISGSPWDLRYEQYF. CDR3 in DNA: TGTGCCATCAGTGGGTCCCCCTGGGACTTACGCTACGAGCAGTACTTC.